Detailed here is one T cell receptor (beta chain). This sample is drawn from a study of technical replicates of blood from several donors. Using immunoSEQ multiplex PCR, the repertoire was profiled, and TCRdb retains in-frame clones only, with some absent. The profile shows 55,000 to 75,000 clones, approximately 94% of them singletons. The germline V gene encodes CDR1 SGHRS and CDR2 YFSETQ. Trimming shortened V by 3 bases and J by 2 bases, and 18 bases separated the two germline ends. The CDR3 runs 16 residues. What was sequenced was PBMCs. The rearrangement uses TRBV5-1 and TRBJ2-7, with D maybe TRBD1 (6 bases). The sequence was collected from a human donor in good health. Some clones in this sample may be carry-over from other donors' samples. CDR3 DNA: TGCGCCAGCAGCTCGGGATCAGGGACAAATACCTACGAGCAGTACTTC. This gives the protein CASSSGSGTNTYEQYF.